One and the same sample provided the 15 T cell receptor beta chains below, sequenced in a study of T cell responses to AZD1222 COVID-19 vaccine. Method: immunoSEQ multiplex PCR; TCRdb's copy keeps in-frame clones and lacks some. The sample carries about 180,000 clones, approximately 91% recorded once. The sample in question was peripheral blood, obtained 28 days after the second AZD1222 dose. All receptors derive from an adult who received the AZD1222 COVID-19 vaccine.

The rearrangement links TRBV5-8 to TRBJ1-4; 8 bases are a match to TRBD1. The CDR3 loop spans 16 amino acids. Germline CDR1 SGHTS, CDR2 YDEGEE. V trimming: 2 bases; J trimming: 5 bases; junction bases outside the gene matches: 8. CDR3 bases: TGTGCCAGCAGCTTCGGCCGGGGGACAGGAAATGAAAAACTGTTTTTT. The encoded protein is CASSFGRGTGNEKLFF. Looking up the rest from reference TRBV5-8 and TRBJ1-4 gives the full variable domain: EAGVTQSPTHLIKTRGQQATLRCSPISGHTSVYWYQQALGLGLQFLLWYDEGEERNRGNFPPRFSGRQFPNYSSELNVNALELEDSALYLCASSFGRGTGNEKLFFGSGTQLSVL.

V usage is TRBV3-1 (or the pseudogene TRBV3-2) and J usage is TRBJ1-1; 8 positions agree with TRBD1. The V segment lost 5 bases and the J segment 11 bases; nucleotides outside the gene matches: 10. Germline CDR1 reads LGHDT; CDR2 reads YNNKEL (reference sequence). The CDR3 runs to 13 residues. The CDR3 loop reads CASSFQGAASAFF. The CDR3 bases are TGTGCCAGCAGCTTTCAGGGGGCGGCCAGCGCTTTCTTT.

The CDR3 sequence: CATGQNNQPQHF. In DNA form, the CDR3 reads TGTGCCACCGGACAGAACAATCAGCCCCAGCATTTT. The chain employs TRBV6-5 and TRBJ1-5; D perhaps matches TRBD1 (6 bases). V shed 10 bases and J shed 3 bases, with 10 bases lying between them. The CDR3 is 12 amino acids. Germline CDR1 is MNHEY and CDR2 is SVGAGI.

The rearrangement links TRBV28 to TRBJ2-7, with a weak D call TRBD2 (5 bases). The CDR3 is 14 amino acids. Germline CDR1 and CDR2: MDHEN and SYDVKM. V lost 3 bases to trimming and J lost 13 bases, with 22 bases between them. This CDR3 is CASSFGLASRGFYF. The DNA for the CDR3 is TGTGCCAGCAGTTTTGGGTTAGCTAGCCGAGGCTTCTACTTC. The full variable domain, rest sourced from reference TRBV28 and TRBJ2-7, is DVKVTQSSRYLVKRTGEKVFLECVQDMDHENMFWYRQDPGLGLRLIYFSYDVKMKEKGDIPEGYSVSREKKERFSLILESASTNQTSMYLCASSFGLASRGFYFGPGTRLTVT.

This clone was recorded at least ten times. The chain combines TRBV6-4 with TRBJ2-5; TRBD2 matches at 9 bases. The CDR3 has 16 amino acids. Germline values: CDR1 MRHNA, CDR2 SNTAGT. J gave up 0 bases and V 6 bases, and 8 bases lay outside the gene matches. CDR3 sequence (DNA): TGTGCCAGCAGAAGAGGAAGCGGGGGGTACCAAGAGACCCAGTACTTC. It encodes CASRRGSGGYQETQYF.

V gene TRBV4-2 combines with J gene TRBJ2-4, with TRBD2 matching 15 bases. Unmatched junction bases numbered 9, after V lost 5 bases and J lost 1 base. CDR3 length: 19 residues. Germline values: CDR1 LGHNA, CDR2 YNFKEQ. The CDR3 nucleotides read TGTGCCAGCAGCTCTCTCGCCGGGACTAGCGGGGGGGCCAAAAACATTCAGTACTTC. This codes for CASSSLAGTSGGAKNIQYF.

This chain joins TRBV10-3 and TRBJ2-2, with D uncertain. The CDR3 consists of 16 residues. V lost 0 bases, J lost 0 bases, and 8 bases lay in between. Germline V gene data show CDR1 as ENHRY and CDR2 as SYGVKD. CDR3 sequence (DNA): TGTGCCATCAGTGAGTCTCAGGTCACGAACACCGGGGAGCTGTTTTTT. This gives the protein CAISESQVTNTGELFF.

The rearrangement links TRBV7-9 to TRBJ1-1; a possible D gene is TRBD1 (6 bases). Between the trimmed V and J ends, which lost 1 base and 0 bases, there was a span of 9 bases. CDR1 is SEHNR, CDR2 FQNEAQ, per germline (reference sequence). The CDR3 runs 15 residues. The CDR3 coding sequence is TGTGCCAGCAGCTTAGGGGGGGCCTTGAACACTGAAGCTTTCTTT. This sequence encodes CASSLGGALNTEAFF.

The rearrangement uses TRBV25-1 and TRBJ2-1; D uncertain. The length of the CDR3 is 13 residues. Between the trimmed V and J ends, which lost 4 bases and 3 bases, there was a span of 7 bases. Per germline, CDR1 MGHDK and CDR2 SYGVNS. This CDR3 is CASSGDYYNEQFF. CDR3 sequence (DNA): TGTGCCAGCAGTGGCGATTACTACAATGAGCAGTTCTTC.

This chain connects TRBV2 to TRBJ1-1; D is unresolved. The germline V gene encodes CDR1 SNHLY and CDR2 FYNNEI. The CDR3 sequence is 13 residues long. V lost 7 bases and J lost 1, with 10 bases in between. The CDR3 here is CASNRRPNTEAFF. CDR3 DNA: TGTGCCAGCAATCGCAGACCGAACACTGAAGCTTTCTTT. The full variable domain, in which reference TRBV2 and TRBJ1-1 provide the parts outside the CDR3, is EPEVTQTPSHQVTQMGQEVILRCVPISNHLYFYWYRQILGQKVEFLVSFYNNEISEKSEIFDDQFSVERPDGSNFTLKIRSTKLEDSAMYFCASNRRPNTEAFFGQGTRLTVV.

This chain's CDR3 is CASSPGTDTQYF. Written as DNA, the CDR3 is TGTGCCAGCAGCCCCGGCACAGATACGCAGTATTTT. This chain connects TRBV7-3 to TRBJ2-3; D ambiguous. V was pared by 5 bases and J by 1 base, with 4 bases between. The length of the CDR3 is 12 residues. In germline, CDR1 is SGHTA, CDR2 FQGTGA.

The rearrangement joins TRBV3-1 (or the pseudogene TRBV3-2) to TRBJ2-5, with 10 bases identical to TRBD2. The germline gives CDR1 LGHDT, CDR2 YNNKEL (reference sequence). There are 15 residues in the CDR3. V lost 3 bases, J lost 5 bases, and 6 bases stayed unmatched. The CDR3 reads CASSQASGSWETQYF. Written as DNA, the CDR3 is TGTGCCAGCAGCCAGGCTAGCGGGAGCTGGGAGACCCAGTACTTC.

The chain uses TRBV5-1 and TRBJ1-1; TRBD1 agrees at 8 bases. V gave up 3 bases and J gave up 4 bases; unmatched junction bases: 8. The CDR3 totals 15 residues. Per germline, CDR1 SGHRS and CDR2 YFSETQ. In DNA form, the CDR3 reads TGCGCCAGCAGCTGGAACAGGGGGATGACCACTGAAGCTTTCTTT. This codes for CASSWNRGMTTEAFF.

By share, this clone counts as large. The V and J genes are TRBV27 and TRBJ1-1; D call uncertain. Germline-derived CDR1 and CDR2 are MNHEY and SMNVEV (reference sequence). Trimming stripped 1 base from V and 6 bases from J, with 15 bases between. The CDR3 has 15 amino acids. CDR3 protein: CASSLWPGKGSEAFF. The CDR3 coding sequence is TGTGCCAGCAGTTTATGGCCGGGAAAAGGCTCTGAAGCTTTCTTT.

The CDR3 protein is CASSPQVGGGYTF. The CDR3, as DNA: TGTGCCAGCTCACCCCAGGTGGGTGGTGGCTACACCTTC. V gene TRBV18 combines with J gene TRBJ1-2; D remains ambiguous. Germline assignment: CDR1 KGHSH and CDR2 LQKENI. V was shortened by 3 bases and J by 7 bases, with 12 bases between the two germline ends. The CDR3 is 13 amino acids.